These T cell receptor beta chains were read from a single sample in a study of CD8 T cell repertoires and HIV-1 epitope variants. Clones were sequenced by immunoSEQ multiplex PCR, and TCRdb holds only the in-frame ones, with some missing. The sample has under 6,500 clones, 65% to 70% seen once; the top ten hold roughly 45%. These receptors' antigens are unknown. The sequenced sample consisted of cultured CD8+ T cells derived from PBMCs. These TCRs come from a male donor with HIV. Each CDR3 is given with its conserved first and last residue. The D gene is left open where the match is weak. The listing skips clone size in some rows; elsewhere it reads once, few, many or a size class.

>TRBV9|TRBJ2-1|TRBD2|few
TGTGCCAGCAGCGTAGAGGGAGCTAGCGGGAGCGGGTACAATGAGCAGTTCTTC
CASSVEGASGSGYNEQFF
>TRBV7-9|TRBJ2-2|.|.
TGTGCCAGCAGCTTGAAGAGTTCTGGGGAGCTGTTTTTT
CASSLKSSGELFF
>TRBV6-1|TRBJ2-2|.|once
TGTGCCAGCTTAGGACAGACGAACACCGGGGAGCTGTTTTTT
CASLGQTNTGELFF
>TRBV27|TRBJ1-5|.|.
TGTGCCAGCAGTTTATCGTTTAGCAATCAGCCCCAGCATTTT
CASSLSFSNQPQHF
>TRBV27|TRBJ2-6|.|few
TGTGCCAGCAGTTTGAACAGCTACACTGGGGCCAACGTCCTGACTTTC
CASSLNSYTGANVLTF
>TRBV7-9|TRBJ2-1|.|.
TGTGCCAGCAGCCACAATGAGCAGTTCTTC
CASSHNEQFF
>TRBV28|TRBJ2-7|.|.
TGTGCCAGCAGTTTAAGGGCTCAGGGGGGAAGCTACGAGCAGTACTTC
CASSLRAQGGSYEQYF
>TRBV19|TRBJ1-4|TRBD1|.
TGTGCCAGTAGTACACAAACGGACAGGACGATGCGGGAAAAACTGTTTTTT
CASSTQTDRTMREKLFF
>TRBV28|TRBJ1-2|TRBD1|medium-sized
TGTGCCAGCACCCCCGGGGACAGGGGACCCTACGGCTATGGCTACACCTTC
CASTPGDRGPYGYGYTF
>TRBV4-3|TRBJ1-2|.|.
TGCGCCAGCAGCCAAGTGTGGGGGAACTATGGCTACACCTTC
CASSQVWGNYGYTF
>TRBV7-9|TRBJ1-1|.|.
TGTGCCAGCAGCCCCTCGGCGAACACTGAAGCTTTCTTT
CASSPSANTEAFF
>TRBV19|TRBJ2-7|.|.
TGTGCCAGTAGTCCTTGGACGGACTCCTACGAGCAGTACTTC
CASSPWTDSYEQYF
>TRBV10-3|TRBJ1-1|.|.
TGTGCCATCAGTGGGGCAGGGGTTACTGAAGCTTTCTTT
CAISGAGVTEAFF
>TRBV19|TRBJ2-1|.|few
TGTGCCAGTAGGGAGGTTCCCTCCTACAATGAGCAGTTCTTC
CASREVPSYNEQFF
>TRBV2|TRBJ2-1|TRBD2|.
TGTGCCAGCAGTGTTGCAGCGGGAGGGTCAAATGAGCAGTTCTTC
CASSVAAGGSNEQFF
>TRBV5-1|TRBJ2-5|.|.
TGCGCCAGCAGCCCGGCGGGGCAGCCGGGGGAGACCCAGTACTTC
CASSPAGQPGETQYF
>TRBV6-6|TRBJ1-3|.|.
TGTGCCAGCAGTTACTCGAAAGACACCATATATTTT
CASSYSKDTIYF
>TRBV21-1|TRBJ1-2|.|.
TGTGCCAGCAGCAAAAGGGACAAGTTTTGCTATGGCTACACCTTC
CASSKRDKFCYGYTF
>TRBV6-6|TRBJ2-7|TRBD2|.
TGTGCCAGCAGTTACTCGACTAGCGCCTACGAGCAGTACTTC
CASSYSTSAYEQYF
>TRBV7-6|TRBJ2-1|TRBD2|.
TGTGCCAGCAGCCCCGGGCGGGGGAGCTCCTACAATGAGCAGTTCTTC
CASSPGRGSSYNEQFF
>TRBV5-1|TRBJ2-7|.|.
TGCGCCAGCAGCTTGGAGGTCGAGCAGTACTTC
CASSLEVEQYF
>TRBV28|TRBJ1-2|.|once
TGTGCCAGCAGTTTAACTGCGGACTATGGCTACACCTTC
CASSLTADYGYTF
>TRBV7-9|TRBJ1-1|TRBD1|.
TGTGCCAGCAGCGATTGGTACAGGGGGAACTATGAAGCTTTCTTT
CASSDWYRGNYEAFF
>TRBV7-2|TRBJ1-2|TRBD1|.
TGTGCCAGCAGCTCCTACAGGGGCCTGCTGGTGAGGGGCTACACCTTC
CASSSYRGLLVRGYTF
>TRBV18|TRBJ2-2|.|few
TGTGCCAGCTCGCCAAGAAGGCTGGAGAACACCGGGGAGCTGTTTTTT
CASSPRRLENTGELFF
>TRBV5-6|TRBJ1-4|.|.
TGTGCCAGCAGCTTGCCGCCTAATGAAAAACTGTTTTTT
CASSLPPNEKLFF
>TRBV27|TRBJ2-3|.|.
TGTGCCAGCAGTTTGAACCCCCCAGATACGCAGTATTTT
CASSLNPPDTQYF
>TRBV30|TRBJ2-1|.|few
TGTGCCTGGAGTGTTGGCGGGTCCTTATACAATGAGCAGTTCTTC
CAWSVGGSLYNEQFF
>TRBV7-9|TRBJ1-1|.|once
TGTGCCAGCAGTTTAATGCCTCCGGGACACATGAACACTGAAGCTTTCTTT
CASSLMPPGHMNTEAFF
>TRBV15|TRBJ1-1|.|.
TGTGCCACCAGCAGAGACCGGGGTTTAAACACTGAAGCTTTCTTT
CATSRDRGLNTEAFF
>TRBV27|TRBJ1-6|.|once
TGTGCCAGCAGTTTATCAGGGGGTCCCTTGAATTCACCCCTCCACTTT
CASSLSGGPLNSPLHF
>TRBV5-6|TRBJ2-2|.|.
TGTGCCAGCAGCTCTGGCCAGCCAACCGGGGAGCTGTTTTTT
CASSSGQPTGELFF
>TRBV27|TRBJ2-3|.|.
TGTGCCAGCCGGGACGTGGCCGGGGATACGCAGTATTTT
CASRDVAGDTQYF
>TRBV11-2|TRBJ1-1|.|few
TGTGCCAGCCAACAGGGACAGAACACTGAAGCTTTCTTT
CASQQGQNTEAFF
>TRBV7-8|TRBJ2-1|.|.
TGTGCCAGCAGCCCAAGGAGGAGCGGACCCTACAATGAGCAGTTCTTC
CASSPRRSGPYNEQFF
>TRBV29-1|TRBJ2-7|.|.
TGCAGCGTTGAAGATTCTGTAACCTACGAGCAGTACTTC
CSVEDSVTYEQYF
>TRBV4-1|TRBJ2-7|.|.
TGCGCCAGCAGCCAAGTTTCCGTCCCCCCCGGCGAGCAGTACTTC
CASSQVSVPPGEQYF
>TRBV29-1|TRBJ2-1|TRBD2|.
TGCAGCGTTTCCGGACTAGCGGGGGCCCTTAATGAGCAGTTCTTC
CSVSGLAGALNEQFF
>TRBV9|TRBJ2-2|.|few
TGTGCCAGCAGCGAACAGGACACCGGGGAGCTGTTTTTT
CASSEQDTGELFF
>TRBV6-5|TRBJ2-7|TRBD1|.
TGTGCCAGCAGTCTGGACAGGGTGCGATACGAGCAGTACTTC
CASSLDRVRYEQYF
>TRBV4-3|TRBJ1-2|.|.
TGCGCCAGCAGCCAATCTCGGGGGTCTAACTATGGCTACACCTTC
CASSQSRGSNYGYTF
>TRBV19|TRBJ1-5|TRBD1|once
TGTGCCAGTAACCCGAGGACAGGGAGCAATCAGCCCCAGCATTTT
CASNPRTGSNQPQHF
>TRBV9|TRBJ2-1|.|.
TGTGCCAGCAGCGTAGAAGCCGGTAGCTCCTACAATGAGCAGTTCTTC
CASSVEAGSSYNEQFF
>TRBV5-4|TRBJ2-5|.|.
TGTGCCAGCAGCTCAGGAGCCGCTCAAGAGACCCAGTACTTC
CASSSGAAQETQYF
>TRBV5-4|TRBJ2-2|.|.
TGTGCCAGCAGCTTGGACCAAACCGGGGAGCTGTTTTTT
CASSLDQTGELFF
>TRBV7-9|TRBJ1-1|.|.
TGTGCCAGCAGCTCGCCCGGGCTCCCGAACACTGAAGCTTTCTTT
CASSSPGLPNTEAFF
>TRBV6-1|TRBJ2-2|.|once
TGTGCCTTTGGGGCAGACAACACCGGGGAGCTGTTTTTT
CAFGADNTGELFF
>TRBV18|TRBJ1-6|.|.
TGTGCCAGCTCACCCCGGGAAAATTCACCCCTCCACTTT
CASSPRENSPLHF
>TRBV5-1|TRBJ2-4|TRBD1|few
TGCGCCAGCAGCCTGTTGGGACAGGGTAACATTCAGTACTTC
CASSLLGQGNIQYF
>TRBV6-1|TRBJ1-4|TRBD1|.
TGTGCCAGCAGGGGACAGGGCCGTACTAATGAAAAACTGTTTTTT
CASRGQGRTNEKLFF
>TRBV2|TRBJ2-7|TRBD2|.
TGTGCCAGCTCAAGCGGGAGCGGCAACGAGCAGTACTTC
CASSSGSGNEQYF
>TRBV5-5|TRBJ2-7|.|.
TGCGCCAGCAGCCACGCACAGGGAGGCCTTCACGAGCAGTACTTC
CASSHAQGGLHEQYF
>TRBV13|TRBJ2-3|TRBD2|.
TGTGCCAGCAGCTCTGGACTAGCGGGTTTTAGCACAGATACGCAGTATTTT
CASSSGLAGFSTDTQYF
>TRBV7-2|TRBJ1-2|.|.
TGTGCCAGCAGCCCCGGGCAAGGGGGGAACTATGGCTACACCTTC
CASSPGQGGNYGYTF
>TRBV2|TRBJ2-2|TRBD1|.
TGTGCCAGCACCACTGGACAGGGTAACACCGGGGAGCTGTTTTTT
CASTTGQGNTGELFF
>TRBV7-6|TRBJ2-7|.|few
TGTGCCAGCAGCCCGGGACAAAACTACGAGCAGTACTTC
CASSPGQNYEQYF
>TRBV11-2|TRBJ2-5|.|few
TGTGCCAGCAGCTTAGGGCGAGAACTACAAGAGACCCAGTACTTC
CASSLGRELQETQYF
>TRBV28|TRBJ2-7|.|.
TGTGCCAGCAGGTCCCCTAGGCAAGCCTACGAGCAGTACTTC
CASRSPRQAYEQYF
>TRBV19|TRBJ2-5|.|.
TGTGCCAGTAGAAGGGGAGGAATAGAGACCCAGTACTTC
CASRRGGIETQYF
>TRBV27|TRBJ2-7|.|.
TGTGCCAGCAGTTTATTTCGGGACGGCTACTACGAGCAGTACTTC
CASSLFRDGYYEQYF